The source of this TCR beta chain is a study of T cells in Graves' hyperthyroidism and ophthalmopathy. This clonotype was recorded a few times. RNA transcripts served as the template for amplifying TCR beta CDR3 regions. In the first-round RT-PCR of the TCR CDR3, the HTBI primer set was used. MiXCR, run by TCRdb on the multiplex PCR reads, gives a single entry per CDR3 protein. Of about 180,000 distinct CDR3 sequences listed, about a sixth were seen once; the top ten hold around 29%. V was clipped by 3 bases and J by 0 bases; unmatched bases: 7. Germline loops: CDR1 MGHRA, CDR2 YSYEKL. The CDR3 extends over 17 amino acids.

This receptor was identified in a woman between 50 and 59 years old with Graves' hyperthyroidism. The chain carries TRBV4-1 and TRBJ1-5; TRBD1 agrees at 8 bases. The sample consisted of blood. In nucleotides, the CDR3 is TGCGCCAGCAGCCAGGCAGGGGGCAAGGATAGCAATCAGCCCCAGCATTTT. Its translation is CASSQAGGKDSNQPQHF.